A selection of T cell receptor beta chains follows, all from one sample in a study of human T cells and chemical hapten exposure. MiXCR, run by TCRdb on the RACE reads, gives a single entry per CDR3 protein. Of roughly 69,000 distinct CDR3 sequences in the sample, over 9% were seen once. Sample: whole blood, taken in connection with sensitization to the hapten diphenylcyclopropenone (DPC). The receptors shown here come from a woman aged 50 to 60 with alopecia areata. Some clones in this sample may be carry-over from other donors' samples. CDR3s include the opening cysteine and the closing phenylalanine or tryptophan. The D gene is left open where the match is weak. The size of a clone is reported for some rows only, either as once, few or many, or as a class for expanded clones.

V gene	D gene	clone size	J gene	CDR3 DNA	CDR3 protein
TRBV11-1	NA	NA	TRBJ2-2	TGTGCCAGCAGCTTCGACGCAAACACCGGGGAGCTGTTTTTT	CASSFDANTGELFF
TRBV7-6	NA	NA	TRBJ2-3	TGTGCCAGCAGCTTAGAGGGGGATACGCAGTATTTT	CASSLEGDTQYF
TRBV7-6	NA	NA	TRBJ2-1	TGTGCCAGCAGCGTAAGTCCTTACAATGAGCAGTTCTTC	CASSVSPYNEQFF
TRBV6-5	NA	NA	TRBJ1-1	TGTGCCAGCATAGGTCTGGGGCGGCTGAACACTGAAGCTTTCTTT	CASIGLGRLNTEAFF
TRBV20-1	TRBD2	NA	TRBJ2-3	TGCAGTGCTAGAGACGGCGGGAGAGGTACGCAGTATTTT	CSARDGGRGTQYF
TRBV12-3/TRBV12-4	NA	many	TRBJ1-1	TGTGCCAGCAGTTTACAGGCAGGGATTAGAACTGAAGCTTTCTTT	CASSLQAGIRTEAFF
TRBV6-6	NA	many	TRBJ1-4	TGTGCCAGCAGTTACGACTCAAGGTGGAATGAACTGTTTTTT	CASSYDSRWNELFF
TRBV6-1	NA	many	TRBJ2-2	TGTGCCAGCAGTGAAGGGTCGGACACCGGGGAGCTGTTTTTT	CASSEGSDTGELFF
TRBV12-3/TRBV12-4	NA	NA	TRBJ2-5	TGTGCCAGCAGTTATGGGTCACGGCAGGAAGAGACCCAGTACTTC	CASSYGSRQEETQYF
TRBV7-9	NA	many	TRBJ2-2	TGTGCCAGCAGCCGACAAGGCCCCTTCACCGGGGAGCTGTTTTTT	CASSRQGPFTGELFF
TRBV20-1	NA	many	TRBJ2-1	TGCAGTGCTAGAGCCCGTGCGGCGGGCCAGCAGTTCTTC	CSARARAAGQQFF
TRBV6-2/TRBV6-3	NA	NA	TRBJ2-5	TGTGCCAGCAGTTACTATCTGGGTCCGGAGACCCAGTACTTC	CASSYYLGPETQYF
TRBV5-1	TRBD2	few	TRBJ2-3	TGCGCCAGCAGCAAGGGACTAGCGGGGGCGCCCTCCACAGATACGCAGTATTTT	CASSKGLAGAPSTDTQYF
TRBV6-1	TRBD1	many	TRBJ1-1	TGTGCCAGCATGTGGGGACAGAGGAACACTGAAGCTTTCTTT	CASMWGQRNTEAFF
TRBV15	TRBD1	many	TRBJ1-6	TGTGCCACCAGCAGGGAAAATGACAGGGCCATAGCGCCCCTCCACTTT	CATSRENDRAIAPLHF
TRBV4-2	NA	many	TRBJ2-2	TGTGCCAGCAGCCAAGATCAGGCGAACACCGGGGAGCTGTTTTTT	CASSQDQANTGELFF
TRBV20-1	NA	NA	TRBJ2-1	TGCAGTGCTCCCGGGACAAAATACAATGAGCAGTTCTTC	CSAPGTKYNEQFF
TRBV7-8	NA	many	TRBJ1-4	TGTGCCAGCAAAGACAGGCCAACTGGGGAACTGTTTTTT	CASKDRPTGELFF
TRBV3-1	TRBD2	many	TRBJ2-2	TGTGCCAGCAGCCCCCCAAGGGCACAAGCGGGAAACACCGGGGAGCTGTTTTTT	CASSPPRAQAGNTGELFF
TRBV20-1	TRBD1	many	TRBJ2-7	TGCAGTGCGCTTCCCGTGGGGACAGCCGCCTACGAGCAGTACTTC	CSALPVGTAAYEQYF
TRBV9	NA	many	TRBJ1-2	TGTGCCAGCAGCGTAGTCAGGGATAAGTTTAACTATGGCTACACCTTC	CASSVVRDKFNYGYTF
TRBV7-8	NA	NA	TRBJ2-5	TGTGCCAGCAGCCCCAGGAGGGACGGAGAGACCCAGTACTTC	CASSPRRDGETQYF
TRBV19	NA	few	TRBJ2-7	TGTGCCACCGGGACGGTTCTTTACGAGCAGTACTTC	CATGTVLYEQYF
TRBV9	TRBD2	many	TRBJ2-3	TGTGCCAGCAGCGACAGCGGGGCCACAGATACGCAGTATTTT	CASSDSGATDTQYF
TRBV2	TRBD1	many	TRBJ1-4	TGTGCCAGCAGTAACAGGGGGGGTGAAAAACTGTTTTTT	CASSNRGGEKLFF
TRBV11-2	NA	many	TRBJ2-3	TGTGCCAGCAGCGTAGGGCAAGGGTCCACAGATACGCAGTATTTT	CASSVGQGSTDTQYF
TRBV11-2	TRBD2	many	TRBJ2-2	TGTGCCAGCAACTGGCCCCGCGGGAGGACCGGGGAGCTGTTTTTT	CASNWPRGRTGELFF
TRBV9	NA	few	TRBJ1-6	TGTGCCAGCAGCGTAGCGGGGGACCATTCACCCCTCCACTTT	CASSVAGDHSPLHF
TRBV20-1	TRBD1	many	TRBJ1-5	TGCAGTGCTAGAAGACAGGGGGTCAATCAGCCCCAGCATTTT	CSARRQGVNQPQHF
TRBV4-2	TRBD2	few	TRBJ2-7	TGTGCCAGCAGCCAAGAGTCTAGCGGCACCTCCTACGAGCAGTACTTC	CASSQESSGTSYEQYF
TRBV12-3/TRBV12-4	NA	NA	TRBJ2-1	TGTGCCAGCACCCTCGGCGGGACCTACAATGAGCAGTTCTTC	CASTLGGTYNEQFF
TRBV11-2	TRBD1	many	TRBJ1-2	TGTGCCAGCAGCTTAGGTGACAGGGGGATAGAGAGCTACACCTTC	CASSLGDRGIESYTF
TRBV29-1	NA	many	TRBJ2-7	TGCAGCACAAAATCAGGGTTTGACGAGCAGTACTTC	CSTKSGFDEQYF
TRBV14	TRBD1	many	TRBJ2-7	TGTGCCAGCAGCCAGTCCCCGACAGGGTACTACGAGCAGTACTTC	CASSQSPTGYYEQYF
TRBV10-1	TRBD2	few	TRBJ2-7	TGCGCCAGCAGTGCTAGCGGGGCTTCCTACGAGCAGTACTTC	CASSASGASYEQYF
TRBV10-3	TRBD2	NA	TRBJ2-5	TGTGCCATCAGGCGGGAGGGCCCGGAGACCCAGTACTTC	CAIRREGPETQYF